The rows below give T cell receptor beta chains drawn from one sample of a study of cytomegalovirus exposure and HLA in healthy donors. Repertoires were generated with immunoSEQ multiplex PCR, while TCRdb's copy carries only in-frame clones and drops some. The sample includes around 130,000 clones, 70% to 75% of them seen just once. The sequenced sample was PBMCs. These receptors came from a woman under 40 in good health and CMV-seronegative. Both conserved end residues are part of each CDR3. A D gene is named only where the DNA matches it firmly. The size field is filled for only some rows; it gives once, few, many or a size class.

>TRBD1|.|TRBJ2-1|TRBV9
TGTGCCAGCAGCGGAACTGACAGGGCTTCCTACTACAATGAGCAGTTCTTC
CASSGTDRASYYNEQFF
>TRBD1|.|TRBJ1-2|TRBV9
TGTGCCAGCAGCGTTAATACAGGGGGAGGGTATGGCTACACCTTC
CASSVNTGGGYGYTF
>TRBD1|.|TRBJ1-2|TRBV28
TGTGCCAGCAGTTTGGGAACCCGGGCAGGGGGCGGGAGCTACACCTTC
CASSLGTRAGGGSYTF
>.|.|TRBJ2-3|TRBV30
TGTGCCTGGAAGAAGGGAGGTACGCAGTATTTT
CAWKKGGTQYF
>.|.|TRBJ2-2|TRBV7-2
TGTGCCAGCAGCCTCGTCCTCTCCACCGGGGAGCTGTTTTTT
CASSLVLSTGELFF
>TRBD1|.|TRBJ2-5|TRBV9
TGTGCCAGCAGCGGACAGGGTAATCATATGGGAGAGACCCAGTACTTC
CASSGQGNHMGETQYF
>TRBD2|once|TRBJ2-7|TRBV9
TGTGCCAGCAGCGTAGGGACTAGCGGGCCCTACGAGCAGTACTTC
CASSVGTSGPYEQYF
>TRBD2|.|TRBJ2-3|TRBV7-9
TGTGCCAGCAGCCAAGGACTAGCCGTTCGAAGCACAGATACGCAGTATTTT
CASSQGLAVRSTDTQYF
>TRBD1|.|TRBJ2-3|TRBV6-5
TGTGCCAGCAGACAGGGGGCTGTCGCAGATACGCAGTATTTT
CASRQGAVADTQYF
>.|few|TRBJ1-2|TRBV19
TGTGCCAGTAGTATCCCCAGGTCATATGGCTACACCTTC
CASSIPRSYGYTF
>TRBD1|.|TRBJ2-2|TRBV27
TGTGCCAGCAGTTCTACCGGGACAGCAAACACCGGGGAGCTGTTTTTT
CASSSTGTANTGELFF
>TRBD2|.|TRBJ2-1|TRBV2
TGTGCCAGCATTAGGACTAGCGGGGGGAATGAGCAGTTCTTC
CASIRTSGGNEQFF
>TRBD2|.|TRBJ2-5|TRBV7-9
TGTGCCAGCAGGCGGGAGAACCAAGAGACCCAGTACTTC
CASRRENQETQYF
>TRBD2|.|TRBJ2-7|TRBV28
TGTGCCAGCAGTTTTAACGGGCGGGAGGGCTCCTACGAGCAGTACTTC
CASSFNGREGSYEQYF
>TRBD1|.|TRBJ1-2|TRBV28
TGTGCCAGCAGTTTAGCGGGACAGGGAGCTAACTATGGCTACACCTTC
CASSLAGQGANYGYTF
>TRBD2|few|TRBJ2-1|TRBV27
TGTGCCAGCAGCGGGACTAGCGGGGGGGAGAGCAATGAGCAGTTCTTC
CASSGTSGGESNEQFF
>TRBD1|.|TRBJ2-5|TRBV11-2
TGTGCCAGCAGCTCACTTGACAGGGGGCCCCAAGAGACCCAGTACTTC
CASSSLDRGPQETQYF
>TRBD2|.|TRBJ2-5|TRBV7-9
TGTTCCAGCAGCCGGGGGGAAGAGACCCAGTACTTC
CSSSRGEETQYF
>.|.|TRBJ1-5|TRBV28
TGTGCCAGCAGTCGGGGGGAGGGAGGTAGCAATCAGCCCCAGCATTTT
CASSRGEGGSNQPQHF
>.|.|TRBJ2-5|TRBV2
TGTGCCAGCACCTGGAGGGGCCAAGAGACCCAGTACTTC
CASTWRGQETQYF
>.|once|TRBJ1-1|TRBV2
TGTGCCACCCGGAAGAGGGTTTCGAACACTGAAGCTTTCTTT
CATRKRVSNTEAFF
>.|.|TRBJ1-5|TRBV9
TGTGCCAGCAGCGTAGCAGGGGTCAATCAGCCCCAGCATTTT
CASSVAGVNQPQHF
>TRBD2|.|TRBJ2-3|TRBV19
TGTGCCAGTAGTAACGTCGGACTAGCGGGAGATTATTCAGATACGCAGTATTTT
CASSNVGLAGDYSDTQYF
>.|.|TRBJ1-4|TRBV6-1
TGTGCCAGCAAATCGGGGATACAGCGCGAGGAAAAACTGTTTTTT
CASKSGIQREEKLFF
>.|once|TRBJ1-2|TRBV21-1
TGTGCCAGCATCAGGGACAGGGGCGGCTACTATGGCTACACCTTC
CASIRDRGGYYGYTF
>.|.|TRBJ1-4|TRBV19
TGTGCCAGTAGTATCTTCGCCCTTAGTGCGGGGAATGAAAAACTGTTTTTT
CASSIFALSAGNEKLFF
>.|.|TRBJ1-2|TRBV28
TGTGCCAGCAGTTTTTTCCTCGGAGACCTGAGTAACTATGGCTACACCTTC
CASSFFLGDLSNYGYTF
>.|.|TRBJ2-7|TRBV19
TGTGCCAGTAGTATAGCCCCCAACGGGGAGCAGTACTTC
CASSIAPNGEQYF
>.|few|TRBJ2-2|TRBV11-3
TGTGCCAGCAGCTTAGGGGTAGCAGCGGGCGGGGAGCTGTTTTTT
CASSLGVAAGGELFF
>.|few|TRBJ1-3|TRBV6-4
TGTGCCAGCCCTGGCCGACAGCACTCTGGAAACACCATATATTTT
CASPGRQHSGNTIYF
>.|few|TRBJ2-7|TRBV4-1
TGCGCCAGCAGCCAAGGGTATTTTAGCTCCTACGAGCAGTACTTC
CASSQGYFSSYEQYF
>.|.|TRBJ2-7|TRBV6-4
TGTGCCAGCAGTGACCCAGTTTGGGGCCTGGGAGAGCAGTACTTC
CASSDPVWGLGEQYF
>TRBD2|.|TRBJ2-5|TRBV11-2
TGTGCCAGCAGCTTAGAGGCGGGGGGACATGCGACCCAGTACTTC
CASSLEAGGHATQYF
>TRBD1|.|TRBJ2-7|TRBV28
TGTGCCAGCAGTTTTACCTCCTTCGACAGGGGGAACTACGAGCAGTACTTC
CASSFTSFDRGNYEQYF
>TRBD1|.|TRBJ2-5|TRBV7-2
TGTGCCAGCAGCCGGGACAGCGAGACCCAGTACTTC
CASSRDSETQYF
>TRBD2|.|TRBJ2-3|TRBV4-1
TGCGCCAGCAGCCCCAAGGGCGGGAGGGCCGAAGATACGCAGTATTTT
CASSPKGGRAEDTQYF
>TRBD1|.|TRBJ2-1|TRBV18
TGTGCCAGCTCAGTCGGACTTTTCAGGGCCAGGGGGTACAATGAGCAGTTCTTC
CASSVGLFRARGYNEQFF
>.|.|TRBJ2-7|TRBV25-1
TGTGCCAGCAGTGAATCGGGCGGGACCCGCTACGAGCAGTACTTC
CASSESGGTRYEQYF
>TRBD2|.|TRBJ2-3|TRBV7-3
TGTGCCAGCAGCTTGGGGCGGGGGGGAAGGGCAGATACGCAGTATTTT
CASSLGRGGRADTQYF
>TRBD2|.|TRBJ2-7|TRBV9
TGTGCCAGCAGCCCGAGCGGGACTGCCTACGAGCAGTACTTC
CASSPSGTAYEQYF
>TRBD2|.|TRBJ2-5|TRBV7-3
TGTGCCAGCAGCTCGGGGGGGGCTCAAGAGACCCAGTACTTC
CASSSGGAQETQYF
>TRBD2|.|TRBJ2-3|TRBV19
TGTGCCAGTAGCCCCCAGGGACTAGCGGGATTACCAGATACGCAGTATTTT
CASSPQGLAGLPDTQYF
>.|.|TRBJ2-5|TRBV30
TGTGCCTGGAGGGGCGGGACGGACGTCCGGGAGACCCAGTACTTC
CAWRGGTDVRETQYF
>.|.|TRBJ2-7|TRBV12-5
TGTGCTAGTGGTTTGGAACCAGGGGTCCTCTCCTACGAGCAGTACTTC
CASGLEPGVLSYEQYF
>TRBD1|.|TRBJ1-3|TRBV4-2
TGTGCCAGCAGCCAAGAATCGACAGGGGGTGGAAACACCATATATTTT
CASSQESTGGGNTIYF
>TRBD1|.|TRBJ2-2|TRBV11-2
TGTGCCAGCAGCTTAATTAGGGGGCGTGGCGGGGAGCTGTTTTTT
CASSLIRGRGGELFF
>TRBD2|few|TRBJ2-3|TRBV4-2
TGTGCCAGCAGCCAAGTAACAGCGGGGGAACCAGATACGCAGTATTTT
CASSQVTAGEPDTQYF
>.|.|TRBJ1-1|TRBV5-1
TGCGCCAGCAAGGTGGGGGGACTAAACACTGAAGCTTTCTTT
CASKVGGLNTEAFF
>TRBD2|few|TRBJ2-1|TRBV28
TGTGCCAGCAGTCCCCCGTACGGGAGGACTTCCTACAATGAGCAGTTCTTC
CASSPPYGRTSYNEQFF
>.|.|TRBJ2-5|TRBV6-5
TGTGCCAGCAGTCCCGGGGGACAAGAGACCCAGTACTTC
CASSPGGQETQYF
>.|.|TRBJ1-2|TRBV28
TGTGCCAGCTCCCGGGGGAACTATGGCTACACCTTC
CASSRGNYGYTF
>.|.|TRBJ1-6|TRBV19
TGTGCCAGTAGAGCCTCCTCCTATAATTCACCCCTCCACTTT
CASRASSYNSPLHF
>.|.|TRBJ1-5|TRBV5-1
TGCGCCAGCAGCTTGCGCGGGGATAGCAATCAGCCCCAGCATTTT
CASSLRGDSNQPQHF
>TRBD1|few|TRBJ2-7|TRBV29-1
TGCAGCGTTCGACCACAGGGGCAGGCTTCGGGGGAGCAGTACTTC
CSVRPQGQASGEQYF
>.|.|TRBJ2-5|TRBV19
TGTGCCAGTAGTACCCGGGAGACCCAGTACTTC
CASSTRETQYF
>.|.|TRBJ2-1|TRBV18
TGTGCCAGCTCACAGTTGGCAGGGTTGAATGAGCAGTTCTTC
CASSQLAGLNEQFF
>TRBD2|few|TRBJ2-3|TRBV28
TGTGCCAGCAGCACCGCCCAGCGGGGGGAGATAGATACGCAGTATTTT
CASSTAQRGEIDTQYF
>TRBD2|.|TRBJ2-5|TRBV9
TGTGCCAGCAGCCCTGATAGCGGGGGGGCCTTTGAGACCCAGTACTTC
CASSPDSGGAFETQYF
>TRBD1|once|TRBJ2-2|TRBV28
TGTGCCAGCAGTTTGACAGGGTTCACCGGGGAGCTGTTTTTT
CASSLTGFTGELFF